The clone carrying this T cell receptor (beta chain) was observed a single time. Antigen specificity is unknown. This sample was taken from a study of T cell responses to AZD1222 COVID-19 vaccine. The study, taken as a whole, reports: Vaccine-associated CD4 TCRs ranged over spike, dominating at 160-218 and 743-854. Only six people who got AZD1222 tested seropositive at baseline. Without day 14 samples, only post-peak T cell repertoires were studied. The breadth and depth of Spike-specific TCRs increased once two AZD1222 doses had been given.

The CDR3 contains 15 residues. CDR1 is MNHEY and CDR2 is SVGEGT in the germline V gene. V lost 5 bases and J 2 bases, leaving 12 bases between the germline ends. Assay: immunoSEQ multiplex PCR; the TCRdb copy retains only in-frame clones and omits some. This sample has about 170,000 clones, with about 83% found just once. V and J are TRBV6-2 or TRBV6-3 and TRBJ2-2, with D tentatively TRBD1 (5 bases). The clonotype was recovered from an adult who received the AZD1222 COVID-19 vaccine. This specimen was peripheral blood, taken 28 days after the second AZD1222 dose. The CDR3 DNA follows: TGTGCCAGCAGTCTCCGACAGCTAAACACCGGGGAGCTGTTTTTT. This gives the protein CASSLRQLNTGELFF.